Presented here are 12 T cell receptor beta chains from one specimen sequenced in a study of Ad26.COV2.S vaccination and SARS-CoV-2 variants. Treatment in this sample: around 19 received Ad26.COV2.S at low or high dose, single or two shots; roughly 5 received placebo; per-sample allocation not given. Sampling took place 63 days after the first vaccine or placebo injection. Only in-frame clones appear in the TCRdb table, and some are missing; sequencing was by immunoSEQ multiplex PCR. The data show around 300,000 clones, approximately 86% seen once. The source was peripheral blood, collected in a trial of Ad26.COV2.S vaccine versus placebo. The source is a person between 18 and 59 years old who received the Ad26.COV2.S COVID-19 vaccine or a placebo.

The rearrangement joins TRBV27 to TRBJ1-6; 10 bases map to TRBD1. The germline CDR1 and CDR2 sequences are MNHEY and SMNVEV (reference sequence). The junction had 8 bases not matched to a gene; V was cut back by 6 bases and J by 6 bases. The CDR3 spans 16 residues. CDR3 nucleotides: TGTGCCAGCAGCCCAGGGACAGGGGAAAGTAATTCACCCCTCCACTTT. It encodes CASSPGTGESNSPLHF.

V gene TRBV28 combines with J gene TRBJ2-1, with D possibly matching TRBD2 (5 bases). This CDR3 spans 15 amino acids. The V and J ends lost 5 bases and 2 bases respectively, with 13 bases between them. The germline CDR1 and CDR2 sequences are MDHEN and SYDVKM. The CDR3 loop reads CASSLPGFPYNEQFF. The CDR3 DNA is TGTGCCAGCAGTCTTCCGGGATTCCCCTACAATGAGCAGTTCTTC.

The chain carries TRBV7-8 and TRBJ2-1, with 11 bases fitting TRBD2. The CDR3 contains 18 residues. Germline trimming cut 4 bases from V and 6 bases from J; bases unmatched to any gene: 14. CDR1 and CDR2 (germline): SGHVS, FQNEAQ. This chain's CDR3 is CASSSSRLAGPTFNEQFF. The CDR3 DNA reads TGTGCCAGCAGCTCATCCCGACTAGCGGGGCCAACTTTCAATGAGCAGTTCTTC.

The chain is built from TRBV18 and TRBJ1-1; D unresolved. This CDR3 contains 14 residues. Germline V CDR1 and CDR2: KGHSH, LQKENI. V was cut by 1 base and J by 1 base, with 7 bases left in between. The CDR3 DNA sequence: TGTGCCAGCTCACCACTCAAAGCGAACACTGAAGCTTTCTTT. Protein sequence: CASSPLKANTEAFF.

This chain uses TRBV11-3 with TRBJ2-7; 8 bases match TRBD2. CDR1 SGHNT and CDR2 YENEEA come from the germline V gene. V shed 0 bases and J 2 bases; nucleotides not matched to a gene: 0. The CDR3 has 14 amino acids. The CDR3 DNA is TGTGCCAGCAGCTTAGAAGCGGGGGCCTACGAGCAGTACTTC. Translated, it gives CASSLEAGAYEQYF.

V usage is TRBV6-5 and J usage is TRBJ2-5; TRBD2 is a possible D gene (7 bases). CDR1 and CDR2 from the germline V gene are MNHEY and SVGAGI. V lost 7 bases and J lost 4, with 16 bases in between. There are 14 residues in the CDR3. The CDR3 DNA reads as TGTGCCAGCACCTCGCGGGGGCAGGGAGAGACCCAGTACTTC. Translation: CASTSRGQGETQYF.

V gene TRBV4-2 combines with J gene TRBJ2-5, with 13 bases that match TRBD2. Germline CDR1 reads LGHNA; CDR2 reads YNFKEQ. This CDR3 has 16 amino acids. Trimming removed 4 bases from V and 3 bases from J; junction bases left unmatched: 5. As DNA, the CDR3 is TGTGCCAGCAGCCGGGGGACTAGCGGGGCGGAAGAGACCCAGTACTTC. Translated, it gives CASSRGTSGAEETQYF.

Only a few counts were recorded for this clone. V usage is TRBV6-1 and J usage is TRBJ2-7; the match to TRBD2 covers 7 bases. Per germline, CDR1 MNHNS and CDR2 SASEGT. The CDR3 sequence is 14 residues long. V gave up 3 bases and J gave up 7 bases; unmatched junction bases: 9. The CDR3 here is CASSDGGMVWEQYF. CDR3 nucleotides: TGTGCCAGCAGTGACGGGGGGATGGTGTGGGAGCAGTACTTC.

The chain recombines TRBV7-2 with TRBJ2-7, with TRBD1 matching over 11 bases. Trimming took 4 bases from V and 5 from J; bases not matched to a gene: 7. CDR1 and CDR2 (germline): SGHTA, FQGNSA. This CDR3 has 15 residues. CDR3 in DNA: TGTGCCAGCAGCTATTGGACAGGGGGCTCTCACGAGCAGTACTTC. Residues: CASSYWTGGSHEQYF.

The chain is built from TRBV3-1 (or the pseudogene TRBV3-2) and TRBJ1-4; 7 bases map to TRBD1. The CDR3 is 18 residues long. In germline, CDR1 is LGHDT, CDR2 YNNKEL (reference sequence). The ends lost 8 bases at V and 4 bases at J; junction bases unmatched: 19. The CDR3 loop is CASCNLRGRQGLNEKLFF. CDR3 sequence (DNA): TGTGCCAGCTGTAACTTAAGGGGTCGACAGGGACTTAATGAAAAACTGTTTTTT.

The chain recombines TRBV24-1 with TRBJ2-2; D is unclear. The germline V gene encodes CDR1 KGHDR and CDR2 SFDVKD. This CDR3 has 12 residues. The ends were cut back, 4 bases at V and 7 bases at J, with 6 bases in the middle. CDR3: CATSERRGELFF. CDR3 nucleotide sequence: TGTGCCACCAGTGAGCGGCGCGGGGAGCTGTTTTTT.

About this clone itself: This sample also contains other DNA sequences that code for the same CDR3. The chain combines TRBV19 with TRBJ2-2, with D unclear. CDR1 is LNHDA and CDR2 is SQIVND in the germline V gene (reference sequence). The CDR3 is 12 amino acids. V was trimmed by 5 bases and J by 2 bases, leaving 3 bases between them. CDR3 coding DNA: TGTGCCAGTAGTCTAAACACCGGGGAGCTGTTTTTT. This encodes CASSLNTGELFF.